What follows are 17 T cell receptor beta chains derived from one specimen sequenced in a study of blood T cell repertoires in COVID-19. Generated by immunoSEQ multiplex PCR, the TCRdb table keeps only in-frame clones and is missing some. The sample records tens of thousands of clones, almost 85% being singletons. Sample: peripheral blood. These receptors were taken from a man older than 75 with active or convalescent COVID-19.

The chain carries TRBV18 and TRBJ1-4; a weak D match, TRBD1 (6 bases). Per the germline V gene, CDR1 is KGHSH and CDR2 is LQKENI. V lost 4 bases and J 4 bases, leaving 10 bases between the germline ends. This CDR3 is 14 amino acids long. The CDR3 region is CASSRQDRNEKLFF. CDR3 nucleotide sequence: TGTGCCAGCTCACGACAGGACCGTAATGAAAAACTGTTTTTT. Together with reference TRBV18 and TRBJ1-4, the CDR3 gives the full variable domain: NAGVMQNPRHLVRRRGQEARLRCSPMKGHSHVYWYRQLPEEGLKFMVYLQKENIIDESGMPKERFSAEFPKEGPSILRIQQVVRGDSAAYFCASSRQDRNEKLFFGSGTQLSVL.

The chain couples TRBV5-1 to TRBJ2-1; TRBD2 matches 7 bases. Germline CDR1 and CDR2: SGHRS and YFSETQ. With 2 bases clipped from V and 8 bases from J, the junction kept 7 bases outside the gene matches. CDR3 length: 14 amino acids. The CDR3 spells CASSLGAGRDEQFF. The CDR3 DNA reads TGCGCCAGCAGCTTAGGTGCGGGGAGGGATGAGCAGTTCTTC.

This rearrangement joins TRBV5-1 to TRBJ2-3; a possible D gene is TRBD1 (5 bases). Trimming took 0 bases from V and 4 from J, leaving 6 bases between them. The CDR3 has 13 amino acids. Germline V lookup: CDR1 SGHRS, CDR2 YFSETQ. The CDR3: CASSLDRPDTQYF. The CDR3 DNA reads as TGCGCCAGCAGCTTGGACAGGCCAGATACGCAGTATTTT.

This clone was observed a few times. J is TRBJ2-7 and V is TRBV2; the D gene is possibly TRBD2 (6 bases). The CDR3 covers 16 residues. Trimming left V 3 bases short and J 4 bases short, with 19 bases between. CDR1 and CDR2 (germline): SNHLY, FYNNEI. The CDR3 spells CASSEVTGVLLYEQYF. CDR3 DNA sequence: TGTGCCAGCAGTGAGGTAACGGGGGTACTCCTATACGAGCAGTACTTC.

This chain joins TRBV19 and TRBJ2-1; 15 bases agree with TRBD2. V lost 7 bases and J lost 9; bases outside the gene matches: 10. The CDR3 runs to 16 residues. The V gene's germline CDR1 is LNHDA and CDR2 SQIVND (reference sequence). The CDR3 DNA follows: TGTGCCAGTACCCTAGTACCGGGACTAGCGGGAGGTGAGCAGTTCTTC. Its protein product is CASTLVPGLAGGEQFF.

The CDR3 DNA follows: TGTGCCAGCAGCCCCCTTAGCGAGTTGACCGGGGAGCTGTTTTTT. This sequence encodes CASSPLSELTGELFF. This chain links TRBV9 with TRBJ2-2; D is perhaps TRBD2 (5 bases). From germline, CDR1 is SGDLS and CDR2 YYNGEE. V was trimmed by 4 bases and J by 5 bases, leaving 15 bases between them. The CDR3 consists of 15 residues.

This sequence joins TRBV5-1 and TRBJ2-1, with a possible D match to TRBD1 (5 bases). The CDR3 is 13 amino acids. The V end lost 0 bases, the J end lost 5 bases, and 6 bases lay between the germline ends. The germline V gene has CDR1 SGHRS and CDR2 YFSETQ. For the CDR3, the DNA is TGCGCCAGCAGCTTGGGACAGCACAATGAGCAGTTCTTC. Residues: CASSLGQHNEQFF.

The CDR3 DNA sequence: TGTGCCAGCAGTTTGGCGGGGACTGAAGCTTTCTTT. Protein: CASSLAGTEAFF. The chain combines TRBV28 with TRBJ1-1; D is undetermined. The CDR3 covers 12 residues. Germline CDR1 and CDR2: MDHEN and SYDVKM. Trimming left V 3 bases short and J 5 bases short, with 7 bases between.

The rearrangement links TRBV18 to TRBJ1-2; 7 bases match TRBD1. Germline trimming cut 3 bases from V and 6 bases from J; bases unmatched to any gene: 10. The CDR3 extends over 15 amino acids. Germline lookup yields CDR1 KGHSH and CDR2 LQKENI. CDR3 protein: CASSPRDSRAHGYTF. The CDR3 DNA sequence: TGTGCCAGCTCACCTAGGGACAGCCGGGCGCATGGCTACACCTTC.

J is TRBJ1-2 and V is TRBV11-2, with a possible D match to TRBD1 (6 bases). This CDR3 comprises 12 residues. Germline V gene lookup returns CDR1 SGHAT and CDR2 FQNNGV. Trimming stripped 4 bases from V and 7 bases from J, with 10 bases between. CDR3 sequence (DNA): TGTGCCAGCAGCTCAGGGGCTAGTGGCTACACCTTC. Amino acids: CASSSGASGYTF. The whole variable domain, filled in from reference TRBV11-2 and TRBJ1-2, reads EAGVAQSPRYKIIEKRQSVAFWCNPISGHATLYWYQQILGQGPKLLIQFQNNGVVDDSQLPKDRFSAERLKGVDSTLKIQPAKLEDSAVYLCASSSGASGYTFGSGTRLTVV.

V gene TRBV5-5 combines with J gene TRBJ1-2; TRBD1 might be the D (6 bases). Germline V gene data show CDR1 as SGHKS and CDR2 as YYEKEE (reference sequence). This CDR3 comprises 16 residues. Trimming took off 0 bases at V and 4 bases at J, with 16 bases between the two ends. In DNA, the CDR3 is TGTGCCAGCAGCTTGGCCCCAACTGGACAGTCCTATGGCTACACCTTC. Its protein product is CASSLAPTGQSYGYTF.

This chain joins TRBV3-1 (or the pseudogene TRBV3-2) and TRBJ1-1; D is ambiguous. This CDR3 comprises 14 residues. Germline CDR1 and CDR2: LGHDT and YNNKEL (reference sequence). The ends were cut back, 8 bases at V and 2 bases at J, with 15 bases in the middle. The DNA for the CDR3 is TGTGCCAGCGGACCTCGTTCGGGAAACACTGAAGCTTTCTTT. Protein: CASGPRSGNTEAFF.

The chain couples TRBV28 to TRBJ1-1; perhaps TRBD1 as D (5 bases). Germline-derived CDR1 and CDR2 are MDHEN and SYDVKM. V was trimmed by 5 bases and J by 0 bases, leaving 16 bases between them. The CDR3 spans 16 residues. The CDR3 DNA reads TGTGCCAGCAGTCTTCGGAGGGGAGGGCTGAACACTGAAGCTTTCTTT. Amino acid sequence: CASSLRRGGLNTEAFF. Filled out from reference TRBV28 and TRBJ1-1, the complete variable domain reads DVKVTQSSRYLVKRTGEKVFLECVQDMDHENMFWYRQDPGLGLRLIYFSYDVKMKEKGDIPEGYSVSREKKERFSLILESASTNQTSMYLCASSLRRGGLNTEAFFGQGTRLTVV.

This clone has more than one count but fewer than ten. The V call is TRBV7-9, the J call TRBJ1-1; D not certain. Trimming stripped 1 base from V and 1 base from J, with 4 bases between. The CDR3 runs 13 residues. Germline CDR1 SEHNR, CDR2 FQNEAQ (reference sequence). The CDR3 protein is CASSLGRNTEAFF. CDR3 nucleotide sequence: TGTGCCAGCAGCTTAGGCAGGAACACTGAAGCTTTCTTT.

The chain recombines TRBV28 with TRBJ2-7, with D tentatively TRBD2 (5 bases). Germline V gene lookup returns CDR1 MDHEN and CDR2 SYDVKM. V was pared by 3 bases and J by 5 bases, with 14 bases between. The CDR3 covers 14 residues. The DNA for the CDR3 is TGTGCCAGCAGTTTTTATAATGAGGGAAACGAGCAGTACTTC. Translation gives CASSFYNEGNEQYF.

The V call is TRBV5-1, the J call TRBJ1-1; 9 bases are shared with TRBD1. This CDR3 contains 16 residues. J gave up 0 bases and V 2 bases, and 5 bases lay outside the gene matches. Looked up from germline, CDR1 is SGHRS and CDR2 is YFSETQ. This CDR3 is CASSLGTGIMNTEAFF. The DNA of the CDR3 is TGCGCCAGCAGCTTAGGGACAGGGATCATGAACACTGAAGCTTTCTTT.

V gene TRBV3-1 (or the pseudogene TRBV3-2) combines with J gene TRBJ1-2, with 7 nucleotides matching TRBD1. Germline V CDR1 and CDR2: LGHDT, YNNKEL (reference sequence). V shed 0 bases and J 7 bases; nucleotides not matched to a gene: 2. The CDR3 is 13 residues long. CDR3 sequence: CASSQENRGGYTF. The CDR3 DNA follows: TGTGCCAGCAGCCAAGAAAACAGGGGTGGCTACACCTTC.